The 2 T cell receptor beta chains reported below all come from one sample, sequenced in a study of shared clonotypes between healthy human individuals. Using immunoSEQ multiplex PCR, the repertoire was profiled, and TCRdb retains in-frame clones only, with some absent. Here the sample spans a few hundred thousand clones, around 97% being singletons. The specimen sequenced was naive CD4+ T cells sorted from blood. Subset indicated: CD45RA+ positively selected. These receptor sequences come from a young woman in good health.

This chain links TRBV15 with TRBJ2-7; 9 bases are shared with TRBD2. Germline CDR1 and CDR2: LNHNV and YYDKDF (reference sequence). The length of the CDR3 is 14 residues. The V gene end was trimmed by 1 base and the J gene end by 5 bases; junction bases not matched to a gene: 3. The CDR3 DNA reads as TGTGCCACCAGCAGAGGACTAGCGGATAACGAGCAGTACTTC. Protein: CATSRGLADNEQYF.

The rearrangement uses TRBV27 and TRBJ2-7, with D tentatively TRBD1 (6 bases). V was pared by 7 bases and J by 5 bases, with 15 bases between. The V gene's germline CDR1 is MNHEY and CDR2 SMNVEV (reference sequence). The CDR3 contains 13 residues. CDR3 sequence (DNA): TGTGCCAGCACCCCAACAGGGTTTCACGAGCAGTACTTC. Translation gives CASTPTGFHEQYF.